This T cell receptor (beta chain) was sequenced during a study of shared clonotypes between healthy human individuals. General study findings and limits: When naive CD4 clonotypes were compared across a few donors, roughly 4.9% were shared.

In regard to this clone: The antigen is undetermined.

This table comes from immunoSEQ multiplex PCR, and its TCRdb copy is limited to in-frame clones, with some not included. In the table there are about 2.3 million clones, 93% of which are singletons. The germline V gene has CDR1 SNHLY and CDR2 FYNNEI. Trimming took 6 bases from V and 4 from J; bases not matched to a gene: 7. The CDR3 runs to 17 residues. J is TRBJ2-6 and V is TRBV2, with TRBD1 identical over 12 bases. The material sequenced was naive CD4+ T cells from PBMCs. Specified subset: CD45RA+ positively selected. This receptor was taken from a man between 18 and 29 years old in good health. Some clones in this sample may be carry-over from other donors' samples. The chain's CDR3 is CASRTGQGAGGANVLTF. The DNA for the CDR3 is TGTGCCAGCAGAACGGGACAGGGGGCAGGAGGGGCCAACGTCCTGACTTTC.